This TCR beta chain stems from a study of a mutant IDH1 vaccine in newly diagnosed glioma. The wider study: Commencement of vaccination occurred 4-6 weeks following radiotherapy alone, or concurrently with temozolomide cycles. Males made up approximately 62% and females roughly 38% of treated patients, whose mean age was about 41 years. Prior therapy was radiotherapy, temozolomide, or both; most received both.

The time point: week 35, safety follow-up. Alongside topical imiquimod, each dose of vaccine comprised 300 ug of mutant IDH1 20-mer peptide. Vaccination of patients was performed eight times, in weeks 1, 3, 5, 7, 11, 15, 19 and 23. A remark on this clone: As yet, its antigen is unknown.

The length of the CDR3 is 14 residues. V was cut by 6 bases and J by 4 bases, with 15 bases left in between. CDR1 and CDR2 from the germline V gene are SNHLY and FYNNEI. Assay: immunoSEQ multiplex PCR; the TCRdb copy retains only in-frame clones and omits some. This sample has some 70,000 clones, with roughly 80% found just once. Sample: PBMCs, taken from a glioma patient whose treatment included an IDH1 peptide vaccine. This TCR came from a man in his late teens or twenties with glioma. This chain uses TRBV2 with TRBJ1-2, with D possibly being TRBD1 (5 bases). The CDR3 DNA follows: TGTGCCAGCAGCCCGGACACCGCCGTCTATGGCTACACCTTC. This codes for CASSPDTAVYGYTF.